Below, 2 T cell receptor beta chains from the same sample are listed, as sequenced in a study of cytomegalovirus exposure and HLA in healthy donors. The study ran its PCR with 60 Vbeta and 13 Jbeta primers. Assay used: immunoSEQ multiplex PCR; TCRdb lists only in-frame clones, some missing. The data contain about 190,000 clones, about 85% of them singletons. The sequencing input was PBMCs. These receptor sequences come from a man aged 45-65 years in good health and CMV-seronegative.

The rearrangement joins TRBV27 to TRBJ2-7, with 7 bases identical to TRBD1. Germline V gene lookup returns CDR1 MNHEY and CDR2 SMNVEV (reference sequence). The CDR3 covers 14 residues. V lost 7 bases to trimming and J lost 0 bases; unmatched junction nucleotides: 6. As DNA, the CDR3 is TGTGCCAGCACCTTCCACAGGGGCTCCTACGAGCAGTACTTC. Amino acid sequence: CASTFHRGSYEQYF.

CDR3 amino acids: CASRAVAGNTIYF. CDR3 coding DNA: TGTGCCAGTAGGGCTGTGGCTGGAAACACCATATATTTT. V gene TRBV19 combines with J gene TRBJ1-3; D is undetermined. CDR1 is LNHDA and CDR2 is SQIVND in the germline V gene (reference sequence). V was pared by 6 bases and J by 2 bases, with 8 bases between. The CDR3 has 13 residues.